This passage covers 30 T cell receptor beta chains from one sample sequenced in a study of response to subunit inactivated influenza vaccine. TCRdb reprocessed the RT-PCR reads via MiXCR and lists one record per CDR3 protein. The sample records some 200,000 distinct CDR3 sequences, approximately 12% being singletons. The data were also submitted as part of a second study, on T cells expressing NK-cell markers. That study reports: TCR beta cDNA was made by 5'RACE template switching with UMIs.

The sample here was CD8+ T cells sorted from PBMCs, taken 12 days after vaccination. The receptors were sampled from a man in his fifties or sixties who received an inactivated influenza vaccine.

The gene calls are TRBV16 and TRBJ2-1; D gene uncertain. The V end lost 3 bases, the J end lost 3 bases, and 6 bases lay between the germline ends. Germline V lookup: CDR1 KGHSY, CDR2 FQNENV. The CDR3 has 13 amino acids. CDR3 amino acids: CASSHPDYNEQFF. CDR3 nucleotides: TGTGCCAGCAGCCATCCCGACTACAATGAGCAGTTCTTC.

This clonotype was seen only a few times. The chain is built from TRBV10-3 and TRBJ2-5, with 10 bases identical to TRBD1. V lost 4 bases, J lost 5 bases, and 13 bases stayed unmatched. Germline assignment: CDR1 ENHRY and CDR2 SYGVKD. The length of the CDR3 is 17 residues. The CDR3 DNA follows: TGTGCCATCAGTGGTAACCCAGACAGGGGGCGCGTTGAGACCCAGTACTTC. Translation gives CAISGNPDRGRVETQYF.

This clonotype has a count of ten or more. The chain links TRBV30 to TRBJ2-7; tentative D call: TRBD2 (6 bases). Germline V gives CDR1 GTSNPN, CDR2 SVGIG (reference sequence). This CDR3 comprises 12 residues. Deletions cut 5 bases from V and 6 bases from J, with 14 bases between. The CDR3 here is CAWGPGLFEQYF. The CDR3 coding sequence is TGTGCCTGGGGCCCGGGACTGTTCGAGCAGTACTTC.

CDR3 bases: TGTGCCAGCAGCTCACGTCGGGGGGGGCTGTATGAGCAGTTCTTC. Protein sequence: CASSSRRGGLYEQFF. The J gene is TRBJ2-1, the V gene TRBV12-1; TRBD1 is the table's D call, not checked against the DNA. TRBV12-1 is recorded as a pseudogene. There are 15 residues in the CDR3.

The CDR3 sequence: CASSNPIGISYGYTF. CDR3 bases: TGTGCCAGCAGTAACCCCATCGGGATTAGCTATGGCTACACCTTC. This chain connects TRBV12-3 or TRBV12-4 to TRBJ1-2; D is undetermined. The CDR3 sequence is 15 residues long. V was pared by 5 bases and J by 4 bases, with 17 bases between.

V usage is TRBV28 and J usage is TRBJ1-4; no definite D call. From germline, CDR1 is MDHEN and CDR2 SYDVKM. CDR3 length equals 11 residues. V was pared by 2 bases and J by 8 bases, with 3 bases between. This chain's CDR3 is CASSLVEKLFF. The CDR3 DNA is TGTGCCAGCAGTTTAGTCGAAAAACTGTTTTTT.

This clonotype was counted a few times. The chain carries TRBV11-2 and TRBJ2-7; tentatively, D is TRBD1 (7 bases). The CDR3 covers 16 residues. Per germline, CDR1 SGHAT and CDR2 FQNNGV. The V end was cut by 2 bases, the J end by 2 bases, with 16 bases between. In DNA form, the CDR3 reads TGTGCCAGCAGCTTAACCAGGACAGGAGGGGCCTACGAGCAGTACTTC. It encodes CASSLTRTGGAYEQYF.

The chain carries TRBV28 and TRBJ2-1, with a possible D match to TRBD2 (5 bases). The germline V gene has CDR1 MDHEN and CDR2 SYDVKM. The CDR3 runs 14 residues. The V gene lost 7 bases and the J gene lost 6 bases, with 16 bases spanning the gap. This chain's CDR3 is CASKSIARANEQFF. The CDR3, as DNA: TGTGCCAGCAAGTCGATAGCGCGAGCCAATGAGCAGTTCTTC.

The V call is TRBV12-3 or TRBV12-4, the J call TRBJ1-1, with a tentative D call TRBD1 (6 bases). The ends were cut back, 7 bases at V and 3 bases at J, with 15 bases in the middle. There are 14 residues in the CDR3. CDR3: CASTPGVVDTEAFF. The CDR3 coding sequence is TGTGCCAGCACCCCAGGGGTTGTTGACACTGAAGCTTTCTTT.

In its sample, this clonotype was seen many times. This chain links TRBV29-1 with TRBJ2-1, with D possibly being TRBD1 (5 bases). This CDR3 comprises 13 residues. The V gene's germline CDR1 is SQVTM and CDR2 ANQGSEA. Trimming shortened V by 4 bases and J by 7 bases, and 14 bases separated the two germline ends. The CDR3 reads CSVGTRPRNEQFF. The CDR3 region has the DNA TGCAGCGTTGGGACACGCCCCAGGAATGAGCAGTTCTTC.

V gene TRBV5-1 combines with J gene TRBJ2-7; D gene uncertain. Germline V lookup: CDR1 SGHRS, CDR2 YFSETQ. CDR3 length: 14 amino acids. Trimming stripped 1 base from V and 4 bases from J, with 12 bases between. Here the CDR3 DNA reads TGCGCCAGCAGCTTGCGGGCAGCTCTGTACGAGCAGTACTTC. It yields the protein CASSLRAALYEQYF. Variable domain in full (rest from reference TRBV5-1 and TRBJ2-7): KAGVTQTPRYLIKTRGQQVTLSCSPISGHRSVSWYQQTPGQGLQFLFEYFSETQRNKGNFPGRFSGRQFSNSRSEMNVSTLELGDSALYLCASSLRAALYEQYFGPGTRLTVT.

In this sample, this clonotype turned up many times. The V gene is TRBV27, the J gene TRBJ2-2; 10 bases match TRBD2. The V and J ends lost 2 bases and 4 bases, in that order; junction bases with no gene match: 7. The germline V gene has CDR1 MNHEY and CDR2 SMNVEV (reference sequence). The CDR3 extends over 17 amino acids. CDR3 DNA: TGTGCCAGCAGTTTACTTCAGCGGGGGGGCGGCACCGGGGAGCTGTTTTTT. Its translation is CASSLLQRGGGTGELFF.

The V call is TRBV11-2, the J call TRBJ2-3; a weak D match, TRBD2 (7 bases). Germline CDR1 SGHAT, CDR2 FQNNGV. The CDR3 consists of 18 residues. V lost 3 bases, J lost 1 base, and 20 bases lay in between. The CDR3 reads CASSFKGGLYLRTDTQYF. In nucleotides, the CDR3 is TGTGCCAGCAGCTTCAAGGGGGGGCTCTACCTTCGCACAGATACGCAGTATTTT. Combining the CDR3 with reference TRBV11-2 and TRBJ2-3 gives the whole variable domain EAGVAQSPRYKIIEKRQSVAFWCNPISGHATLYWYQQILGQGPKLLIQFQNNGVVDDSQLPKDRFSAERLKGVDSTLKIQPAKLEDSAVYLCASSFKGGLYLRTDTQYFGPGTRLTVL.

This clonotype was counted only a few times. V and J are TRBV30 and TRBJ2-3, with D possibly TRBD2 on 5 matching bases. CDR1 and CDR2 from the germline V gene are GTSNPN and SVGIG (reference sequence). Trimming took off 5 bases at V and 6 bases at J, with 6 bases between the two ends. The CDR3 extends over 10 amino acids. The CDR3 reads CAWVADTQYF. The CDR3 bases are TGTGCCTGGGTAGCGGATACGCAGTATTTT.

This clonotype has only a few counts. The CDR3 region has the DNA TGCAGCGTTGAAGATTGGGGACAGGGGGCAAAGACCCAGTACTTC. Protein product: CSVEDWGQGAKTQYF. V usage is TRBV29-1 and J usage is TRBJ2-5, with 12 bases identical to TRBD1. With V trimmed by 0 bases and J by 6 bases, 5 bases remained unmatched. The germline gives CDR1 SQVTM, CDR2 ANQGSEA. The CDR3 has 15 amino acids. Together with reference TRBV29-1 and TRBJ2-5, the CDR3 gives the full variable domain: SAVISQKPSRDICQRGTSLTIQCQVDSQVTMMFWYRQQPGQSLTLIATANQGSEATYESGFVIDKFPISRPNLTFSTLTVSNMSPEDSSIYLCSVEDWGQGAKTQYFGPGTRLLVL.

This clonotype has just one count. For the CDR3, the DNA is TGTGCCAGCAGTTACTCGATTTTGGCGGGCACAGATACGCAGTATTTT. Its translation: CASSYSILAGTDTQYF. The genes are TRBV6-5 and TRBJ2-3; D remains unclear. Germline V gives CDR1 MNHEY, CDR2 SVGAGI. The CDR3 extends over 16 amino acids. V lost 0 bases to trimming and J lost 1 base, with 11 bases between them.

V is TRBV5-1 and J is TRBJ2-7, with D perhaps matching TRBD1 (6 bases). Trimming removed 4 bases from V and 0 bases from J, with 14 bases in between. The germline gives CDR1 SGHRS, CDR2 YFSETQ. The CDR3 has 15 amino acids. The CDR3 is CASSHTTGYSYEQYF. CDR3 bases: TGCGCCAGCAGCCATACGACAGGATACTCCTACGAGCAGTACTTC.

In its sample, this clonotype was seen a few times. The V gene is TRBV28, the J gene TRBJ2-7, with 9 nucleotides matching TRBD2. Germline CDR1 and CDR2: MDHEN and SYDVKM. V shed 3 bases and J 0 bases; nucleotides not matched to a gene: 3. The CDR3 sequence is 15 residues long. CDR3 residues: CASSFVLAGSYEQYF. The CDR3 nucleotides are TGTGCCAGCAGTTTTGTACTAGCGGGCTCCTACGAGCAGTACTTC.

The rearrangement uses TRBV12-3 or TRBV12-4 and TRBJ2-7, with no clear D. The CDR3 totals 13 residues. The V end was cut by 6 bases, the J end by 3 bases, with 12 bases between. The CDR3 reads CASSYGLLYEQYF. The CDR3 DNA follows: TGTGCCAGCAGCTACGGGCTACTCTACGAGCAGTACTTC.

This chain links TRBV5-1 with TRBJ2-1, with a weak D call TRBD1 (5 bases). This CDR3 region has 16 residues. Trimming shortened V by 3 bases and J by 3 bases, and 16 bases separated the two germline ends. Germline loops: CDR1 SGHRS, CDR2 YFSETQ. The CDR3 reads CASSWTKGAYYNEQFF. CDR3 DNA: TGCGCCAGCAGCTGGACAAAAGGGGCGTACTACAATGAGCAGTTCTTC.

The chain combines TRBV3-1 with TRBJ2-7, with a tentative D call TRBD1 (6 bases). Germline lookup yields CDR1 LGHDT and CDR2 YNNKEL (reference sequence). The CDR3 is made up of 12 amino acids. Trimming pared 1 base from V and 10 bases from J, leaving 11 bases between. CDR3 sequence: CASSQGQVGQYF. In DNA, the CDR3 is TGTGCCAGCAGCCAAGGACAGGTCGGACAGTACTTC.

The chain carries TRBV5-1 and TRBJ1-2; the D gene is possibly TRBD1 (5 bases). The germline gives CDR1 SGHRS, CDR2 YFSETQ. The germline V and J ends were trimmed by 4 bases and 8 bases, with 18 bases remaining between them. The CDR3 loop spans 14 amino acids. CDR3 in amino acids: CASSDDGTAKGYTF. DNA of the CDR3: TGCGCCAGCAGCGACGATGGGACCGCGAAAGGCTACACCTTC.

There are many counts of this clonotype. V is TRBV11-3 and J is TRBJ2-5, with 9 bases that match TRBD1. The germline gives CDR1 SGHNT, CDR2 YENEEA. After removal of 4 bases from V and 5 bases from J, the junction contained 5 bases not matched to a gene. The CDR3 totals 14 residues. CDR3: CASSSRDRVETQYF. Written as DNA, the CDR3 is TGTGCCAGCAGCTCCCGGGACAGGGTTGAGACCCAGTACTTC. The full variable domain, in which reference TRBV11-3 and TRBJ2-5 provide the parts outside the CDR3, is EAGVVQSPRYKIIEKKQPVAFWCNPISGHNTLYWYLQNLGQGPELLIRYENEEAVDDSQLPKDRFSAERLKGVDSTLKIQPAELGDSAVYLCASSSRDRVETQYFGPGTRLLVL.

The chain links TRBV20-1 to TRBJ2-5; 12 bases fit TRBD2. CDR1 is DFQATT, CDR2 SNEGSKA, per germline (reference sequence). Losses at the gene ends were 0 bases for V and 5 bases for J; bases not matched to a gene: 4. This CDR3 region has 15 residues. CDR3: CSARDPSGGVETQYF. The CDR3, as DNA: TGCAGTGCTAGAGATCCTAGCGGGGGGGTGGAGACCCAGTACTTC.

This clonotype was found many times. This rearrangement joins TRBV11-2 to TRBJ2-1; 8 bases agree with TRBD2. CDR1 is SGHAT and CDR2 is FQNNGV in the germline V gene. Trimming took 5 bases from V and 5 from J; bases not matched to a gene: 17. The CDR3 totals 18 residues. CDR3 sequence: CASSPTPSGTRAHNEQFF. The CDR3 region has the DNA TGTGCCAGCAGCCCAACGCCATCCGGGACTAGGGCCCACAATGAGCAGTTCTTC.

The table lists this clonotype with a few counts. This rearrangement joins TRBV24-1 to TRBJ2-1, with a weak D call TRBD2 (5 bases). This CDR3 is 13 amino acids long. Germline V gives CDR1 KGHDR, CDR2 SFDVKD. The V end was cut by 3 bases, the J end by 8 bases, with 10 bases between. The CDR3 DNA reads TGTGCCACCAGTGATACCGGGAAGGATGAGCAGTTCTTC. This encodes CATSDTGKDEQFF.

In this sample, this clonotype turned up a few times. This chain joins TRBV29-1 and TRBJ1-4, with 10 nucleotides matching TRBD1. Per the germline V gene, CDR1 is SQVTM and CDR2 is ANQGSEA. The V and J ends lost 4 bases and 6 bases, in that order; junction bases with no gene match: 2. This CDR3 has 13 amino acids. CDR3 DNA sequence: TGCAGCGTTGCAGGGACAGGGGATGAAAAACTGTTTTTT. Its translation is CSVAGTGDEKLFF.

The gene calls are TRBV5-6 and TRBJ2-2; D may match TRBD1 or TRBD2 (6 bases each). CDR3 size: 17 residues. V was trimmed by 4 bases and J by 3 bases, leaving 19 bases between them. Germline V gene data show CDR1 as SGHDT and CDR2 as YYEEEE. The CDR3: CASSAGLWGADTGELFF. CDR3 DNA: TGTGCCAGCAGCGCAGGCCTTTGGGGGGCGGACACCGGGGAGCTGTTTTTT. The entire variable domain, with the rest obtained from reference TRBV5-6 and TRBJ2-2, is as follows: DAGVTQSPTHLIKTRGQQVTLRCSPKSGHDTVSWYQQALGQGPQFIFQYYEEEERQRGNFPDRFSGHQFPNYSSELNVNALLLGDSALYLCASSAGLWGADTGELFFGEGSRLTVL.

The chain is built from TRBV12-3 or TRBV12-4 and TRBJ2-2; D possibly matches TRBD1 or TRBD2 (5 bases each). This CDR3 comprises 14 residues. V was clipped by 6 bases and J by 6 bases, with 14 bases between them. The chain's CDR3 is CASRRGGVAGELFF. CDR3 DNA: TGTGCCAGCAGGAGGGGCGGCGTCGCCGGGGAGCTGTTTTTT.

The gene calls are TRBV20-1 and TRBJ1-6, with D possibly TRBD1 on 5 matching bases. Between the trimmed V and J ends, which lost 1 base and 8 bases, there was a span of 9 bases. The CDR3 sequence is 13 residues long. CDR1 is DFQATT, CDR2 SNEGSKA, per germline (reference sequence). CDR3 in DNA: TGCAGTGCTAGAGGCTGGGGGGATTCACCCCTCCACTTT. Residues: CSARGWGDSPLHF.